The T cell receptor beta chain under discussion was sequenced for a study of blood T cell repertoires in COVID-19. V lost 8 bases, J lost 4 bases, and 1 base stayed unmatched. From germline, CDR1 is ENHRY and CDR2 SYGVKD. The CDR3 totals 11 residues. This clone was seen just once. TCRdb's table, derived via immunoSEQ multiplex PCR, lists solely in-frame clones and lacks some. In the table there are more than 150,000 clones, under 90% of which are singletons. Sequenced input: peripheral blood. The TCR was taken from a man aged 35 to 55 with acute or convalescent COVID-19. The chain uses TRBV10-3 and TRBJ1-1, with TRBD1 identical over 7 bases. The CDR3 DNA is TGTGCCATCCAGGGGGGCACTGAAGCTTTCTTT. It specifies CAIQGGTEAFF.